The 16 T cell receptor beta chains below all came from one sample that was sequenced in a study of shared clonotypes between healthy human individuals. Some clones are missing from TCRdb's copy, which holds only in-frame ones; the method was immunoSEQ multiplex PCR. The sample consists of 2 million or so clones, 85% to 95% of them appearing once. Input material: naive CD4+ T cells sorted from blood. Subset here: CD45RA+ positively selected. These receptors all come from a man younger than 35 in good health.

As for this clone: A much larger clone differs by one base, so this may be a read error. Other DNA sequences of this sample code for an identical CDR3. The chain has TRBV11-2 and TRBJ2-7; D may be TRBD1 (5 bases). Trimming stripped 1 base from V and 2 bases from J, with 6 bases between. Germline V lookup: CDR1 SGHAT, CDR2 FQNNGV. The CDR3 is 13 residues long. The CDR3 DNA is TGTGCCAGCAGCTTAGGACAGCCCTACGAGCAGTACTTC. This codes for CASSLGQPYEQYF.

The CDR3, as DNA: TGTGCCAGCAGCTTAAGTCGGGCTAGGGCACCCACGAATACGCAGTATTTT. Translation gives CASSLSRARAPTNTQYF. The V call is TRBV11-1, the J call TRBJ2-3, with D hard to call. This CDR3 comprises 17 residues. The V gene lost 2 bases and the J gene lost 7 bases, with 22 bases spanning the gap. Germline V lookup: CDR1 SGHAT, CDR2 FQDESV (reference sequence).

Turning to this clone: Other nucleotide sequences from this sample produce the same CDR3. The chain couples TRBV30 to TRBJ1-1; D is perhaps TRBD1 (6 bases). Per germline, CDR1 GTSNPN and CDR2 SVGIG (reference sequence). The germline V and J ends were trimmed by 4 bases and 1 base, with 7 bases remaining between them. CDR3 length: 12 residues. CDR3 coding DNA: TGTGCCTGGAAGGACAGGAACACTGAAGCTTTCTTT. Translated, it gives CAWKDRNTEAFF.

The CDR3 loop is CASSPGIPSGNTIYF. In nucleotides, the CDR3 is TGTGCCAGCTCACCAGGCATCCCCTCTGGAAACACCATATATTTT. The chain uses TRBV18 and TRBJ1-3; D gene ambiguous. V dropped 2 bases and J dropped 0 bases, with 8 bases sitting between them. The length of the CDR3 is 15 residues. CDR1 is KGHSH, CDR2 LQKENI, per germline.

This clone was recorded once. The chain couples TRBV7-2 to TRBJ2-3; 9 nucleotides match TRBD1. The germline CDR1 and CDR2 sequences are SGHTA and FQGNSA. V gave up 5 bases and J gave up 9 bases; unmatched junction bases: 3. This CDR3 is 12 amino acids long. The CDR3, as DNA: TGTGCCAGCAGCCGCGGACAGGGGACGCAGTATTTT. It translates to CASSRGQGTQYF.

CDR3 coding DNA: TGTGCCAGCAGTTCGACGGGACGGGCCCAGCATTTT. This sequence encodes CASSSTGRAQHF. The chain is built from TRBV28 and TRBJ1-5; perhaps TRBD1 as D (5 bases). The CDR3 has 12 amino acids. The V and J ends lost 4 bases and 11 bases respectively, with 12 bases between them. Per the germline V gene, CDR1 is MDHEN and CDR2 is SYDVKM.

The chain carries TRBV5-1 and TRBJ2-5; D unclear. V lost 3 bases to trimming and J lost 2 bases, with 11 bases between them. Germline CDR1 is SGHRS and CDR2 is YFSETQ. This CDR3 region has 14 residues. The CDR3 sequence is CASSYGRSQETQYF. CDR3 coding DNA: TGCGCCAGCAGCTACGGACGGTCGCAAGAGACCCAGTACTTC.

For the CDR3, the DNA is TGTGCCAGCAGCTCCAGGGACTTTTCTACGCAGTATTTT. It specifies CASSSRDFSTQYF. The rearrangement joins TRBV7-2 to TRBJ2-3; D possibly corresponds to TRBD2 (6 bases). The germline gives CDR1 SGHTA, CDR2 FQGNSA. With 4 bases removed from V and 8 bases from J, the gap between germline ends came to 13 bases. The CDR3 spans 13 residues.

This chain links TRBV29-1 with TRBJ2-3; 13 positions match TRBD2. This CDR3 comprises 16 residues. The germline gives CDR1 SQVTM, CDR2 ANQGSEA. Trimming cost V 7 bases and J 0 bases; bases outside gene matches: 7. The CDR3 nucleotides read TGCAGCGCTACGACTAGCGGGGGGACTAGCACAGATACGCAGTATTTT. It is translated as CSATTSGGTSTDTQYF.

This chain connects TRBV5-1 to TRBJ2-3, with TRBD1 matching 9 bases. Trimming removed 4 bases from V and 4 bases from J; junction bases left unmatched: 4. The CDR3 totals 14 residues. Germline V gene lookup returns CDR1 SGHRS and CDR2 YFSETQ. The CDR3, as DNA: TGCGCCAGCAGCGGCGGGACAGGGTCAGATACGCAGTATTTT. Amino acids: CASSGGTGSDTQYF.

This clone was seen just once. This chain joins TRBV19 and TRBJ1-6, with 7 bases lining up with TRBD1. The V gene's germline CDR1 is LNHDA and CDR2 SQIVND (reference sequence). CDR3 size: 16 residues. V lost 6 bases to trimming and J lost 11 bases; unmatched junction nucleotides: 16. The CDR3 region is CASSPTGVQSPAPLHF. CDR3 sequence (DNA): TGTGCCAGTAGCCCTACAGGGGTACAGAGTCCGGCACCCCTCCACTTT.

V gene TRBV5-1 combines with J gene TRBJ2-1, with 14 bases that match TRBD2. V trimming: 3 bases; J trimming: 7 bases; junction bases outside the gene matches: 9. CDR3 size: 17 residues. Germline V CDR1 and CDR2: SGHRS, YFSETQ. The CDR3 nucleotides are TGCGCCAGCAGCTACCAGGGACTAGCGGGAGCGAGAAATGAGCAGTTCTTC. It codes for CASSYQGLAGARNEQFF.

The DNA for the CDR3 is TGTGCCAGCAGCGTAGGAGGAGCGGGAGGGCCAGAGACCCAGTACTTC. Translation gives CASSVGGAGGPETQYF. The V gene is TRBV9, the J gene TRBJ2-5; 10 positions agree with TRBD2. CDR3 length: 16 amino acids. The germline gives CDR1 SGDLS, CDR2 YYNGEE. V dropped 0 bases and J dropped 4; count of bases not matched to a gene: 6.

A remark on this clone: The same CDR3 is also encoded by other DNA sequences in this sample. The chain joins TRBV5-1 to TRBJ1-4; D call uncertain. Looked up from germline, CDR1 is SGHRS and CDR2 is YFSETQ. The CDR3 spans 15 residues. V shed 2 bases and J shed 0 bases, with 8 bases lying between them. DNA of the CDR3: TGCGCCAGCAGCTTAGAAGGGACAACTAATGAAAAACTGTTTTTT. Its protein is CASSLEGTTNEKLFF.

The chain uses TRBV7-2 and TRBJ2-7; the match to TRBD1 covers 8 bases. The CDR3 spans 16 residues. The ends lost 5 bases at V and 0 bases at J; junction bases unmatched: 9. Looked up from germline, CDR1 is SGHTA and CDR2 is FQGNSA. CDR3 sequence reads: CASSPYGTGFSYEQYF. The CDR3, as DNA: TGTGCCAGCAGCCCCTACGGGACAGGTTTCTCCTACGAGCAGTACTTC.

As for this clone: Other DNA sequences in the sample encode the same CDR3. CDR3 DNA: TGCAGCGTTGGGACTGTCTCCTACAATGAGCAGTTCTTC. It specifies CSVGTVSYNEQFF. The genes are TRBV29-1 and TRBJ2-1; weak D call: TRBD2 (5 bases). The CDR3 runs to 13 residues. Trimming cost V 4 bases and J 0 bases, with 7 bases left between them. The germline V gene encodes CDR1 SQVTM and CDR2 ANQGSEA.